Listed here is a single TCR beta chain. These data come from a study of shared clonotypes between healthy human individuals. Study context: Serving as donors were a couple of women and a few men, whose ages spanned 18 to 49.

CDR3 length equals 15 residues. The V and J ends lost 3 bases and 4 bases respectively, with 15 bases between them. In germline, CDR1 is MNHEY, CDR2 SMNVEV (reference sequence). Profiled with immunoSEQ multiplex PCR; TCRdb holds only in-frame clones, not every one. The table records about 1.4 million clones, roughly 96% of them present only once. Every donor, a Caucasian adult, lived in Nashville, Tennessee. The CD4+ fraction was divided into a CD45RA+ naive subset and a CD45RA-negative memory subset. V and J are TRBV27 and TRBJ1-2; D might be TRBD1 (6 bases). The sequence was collected from a man aged 30-40 years in good health. Sequencing was carried out using naive CD4+ T cells sorted from blood. The subset denotes: CD45RA+ positively selected. The CDR3 nucleotides read TGTGCCAGCAGTTTTCACAGGGCTCTGGGCTATGGCTACACCTTC. Its protein product is CASSFHRALGYGYTF.